This note documents a single T cell receptor (beta chain) sequence. Its target is unknown. A second PCR of about 6 to 12 cycles used a sample-barcoded 5' primer and a J-beta primer mix. TCRdb fed the 5' RACE reads into MiXCR, producing one record per CDR3 protein. The sample has roughly 860,000 distinct CDR3 sequences, approximately 65% seen once. The amount of total RNA extracted per sample was at least 5.5 micrograms. This specimen comes from a study of blood T cells in healthy people across ages. Study-level information: Template switching captured about one barcoded beta molecule per two T cells.

V lost 7 bases and J 6 bases, leaving 19 bases between the germline ends. CDR1 and CDR2 from the germline V gene are MNHEY and SVGEGT. This CDR3 spans 15 amino acids. Study-level points and caveats: Significant beta diversity loss was already apparent by age approximately 38, declining roughly linearly.

The receptor was isolated from a man aged 25 to 40 in good health. Sequencing used blood. This rearrangement joins TRBV6-2 or TRBV6-3 to TRBJ2-1, with D maybe TRBD1 (5 bases). DNA of the CDR3: TGTGCCAGCATTGACAGTTATAACAGCTGCAATGAGCAGTTCTTC. Its protein product is CASIDSYNSCNEQFF.